A selection of T cell receptor beta chains follows, all from one sample in a study of shared clonotypes between healthy human individuals. TCRdb keeps only in-frame clones here, not all; method: immunoSEQ multiplex PCR. The repertoire holds roughly 2.5 million clones, with approximately 94% as singletons. Sequencing used naive CD4+ T cells sorted from blood. These TCRs come from a young man in good health. Each CDR3 is given with its conserved first and last residue. A D gene is named only where the DNA matches it firmly. Not every row has a clone size; where given, it reads once, few, many or a size class.

DNA	CDR3	size	D	V	J
TGCGCCAGCAGCGCTGACGGGGGGCCTTACGAGCAGTACTTC	CASSADGGPYEQYF	once	.	TRBV5-1	TRBJ2-7
TGTGCCAGCAGACCGTCCCCGGGGGGCCGCACAGATACGCAGTATTTT	CASRPSPGGRTDTQYF	.	.	TRBV28	TRBJ2-3
TGTGCCGGACGGACAGGCACTGAAGCTTTCTTT	CAGRTGTEAFF	.	TRBD1	TRBV6-1	TRBJ1-1
TGTGCCAGCAGCTTGGGAGCTAGCGGGGGAGCTAACAATGAGCAGTTCTTC	CASSLGASGGANNEQFF	.	TRBD2	TRBV5-4	TRBJ2-1
TGTGCCAGCAGACCCGACAGAATGAACACTGAAGCTTTCTTT	CASRPDRMNTEAFF	once	.	TRBV28	TRBJ1-1
TGTGCCAGTAGCAGCGTCGCTGGCTCTGGAAACACCATATATTTT	CASSSVAGSGNTIYF	once	.	TRBV19	TRBJ1-3
TGTGCCAGTAGTATTGGGGGTCTCAATCAGCCCCAGCATTTT	CASSIGGLNQPQHF	.	.	TRBV19	TRBJ1-5
TGTGCCAGCAGCCCCGACCCGGGGGGACGGGAGCAGTACTTC	CASSPDPGGREQYF	.	TRBD2	TRBV11-3	TRBJ2-7
TGCGCCAGCAGCTTGGATCCCAGCGGGGGTGGAGATACGCAGTATTTT	CASSLDPSGGGDTQYF	.	TRBD2	TRBV5-1	TRBJ2-3
TGTGCCAGCAGCCTTCCCTTTCGGGGCTACACCTTC	CASSLPFRGYTF	.	.	TRBV28	TRBJ1-2
TGTGCCTGGGGAGACAGGGATGAAGCTTTCTTT	CAWGDRDEAFF	.	TRBD1	TRBV30	TRBJ1-1
TGTGCCAGCAGCTTGGGACTAGCGGGAGGTGAGGAGACCCAGTACTTC	CASSLGLAGGEETQYF	once	TRBD2	TRBV5-4	TRBJ2-5
TGTGCCAGCAGTTTATCCGGGGGTGGGAACACTGAAGCTTTCTTT	CASSLSGGGNTEAFF	.	.	TRBV28	TRBJ1-1
TGTGCCAGTGTAGACAGGGGGGACACCGGGGAGCTGTTTTTT	CASVDRGDTGELFF	.	TRBD1	TRBV19	TRBJ2-2